The following is a T cell receptor beta chain sequence with its context. At least ten counts were recorded for this clonotype. Its recognized antigen is unknown. The input lacks base qualities; no much larger clone sits a single base away. Library construction relied on multiplex PCR. Reads for this sample came from an Illumina HiSeq 4000. CDR3 regions were amplified by Arm-PCR with iRepertoire HTBI primers to construct TCR beta libraries. Before sequencing, the PCR products went through gel purification. The original pipeline was this. Gene usage analysis of CDR3 amino acid clonotypes relied on the 60 to 65 TRBV and 12 to 15 TRBJ segments identified across samples. COPE and FqMerger were used to merge filtered high-quality paired reads into contigs. BLAST was used to align contigs to IMGT TRBV, TRBD and TRBJ reference genes, with CDR3 defined following IMGT. Clonotypes above 0.1% frequency were classified as highly expanded clones. Shannon entropy was used to measure repertoire diversity, and the Gini coefficient was used to measure V-J evenness. Public clonotypes were defined as clonotypes shared by more than one individual. In TCRdb, the public reads were trimmed at Q25 with fastp and aligned with MiXCR, with productive beta chains retained. Each record represents a unique CDR3 protein, reported with the most common genes and DNA among its rows. The V and J calls were not made by the authors but by TCRdb's processing. This sample is represented by about 440,000 distinct CDR3 sequences; about a sixth of them were singletons. Approximately 11% of the sample comes from the top ten.

The sample belongs to a study of regulatory T cells in long-lasting Graves disease (dated by TCRdb to about 2021). About the study as a whole: Newly diagnosed Graves' disease patients had taken antithyroid drugs for less than 3 months. A total of roughly 35 samples underwent TCR sequencing: about 13 from persistent and approximately 20 from newly diagnosed Graves' disease patients. Peripheral blood TCR sequencing and RNA sequencing compared persistent Graves' disease patients with newly diagnosed Graves' disease patients. The study was conducted in China and was registered as a clinical trial.

The time point label, as the study defines it: newly diagnosed GD, antithyroid drugs for less than 3 months. RNA was extracted from PBMCs in TRIzol for both TCR sequencing and RNA sequencing. The diagnosis of Graves' disease was made according to American Thyroid Association guidelines. Recruitment of patients was carried out at an endocrinology department in Xi'an, China. From each patient, around 9.3 milliliters of peripheral blood was collected into an EDTA anticoagulant tube. Ficoll Paque Plus density gradient separation was used to isolate PBMCs, and no further T cell sorting was done. An Agilent 2100 Bioanalyzer and agarose gel were used to check RNA quality, while a NanoDrop 2000 measured RNA concentration. Findings and caveats that apply to the study as a whole: Compared with newly diagnosed patients, patients with persistent Graves' disease had lower TCR Shannon entropy and fewer highly expanded clones, which suggests clonal expansion. Persistent disease showed preferential use of TRBV28, TRBJ1-2 and TRBJ2-5, whereas newly diagnosed disease favored TRBV20-1 and TRBJ2-1. Sequencing and analysis were limited to the TCR beta chain. The small sample size was acknowledged by the authors as a limitation that may reduce accuracy. More public clonotypes were shared among persistent patients (under 3,000) than among newly diagnosed patients (966). The study examined only peripheral blood because the primary lesion, thyroid tissue, could not be accessed.

The CDR3 spans 16 residues, from the cysteine through the phenylalanine. The CDR3 DNA has 48 bases and is translated from base 1. V and J are truncated by 6 bases and 0 bases respectively, leaving an intervening sequence of 17 bases. CDR1 and CDR2 were assigned from the germline V gene as MNHNS and SASEGT. This sample was also put to use in a study of T cells in Graves' hyperthyroidism and ophthalmopathy. The second investigation adds: A patient counted as having stable Graves' hyperthyroidism if no progression to ophthalmopathy occurred over 18 months of follow-up. Hyperthyroidism patients were newly diagnosed, with disease duration under 2 months, and aged 18 to 65 years. The study excluded patients with uncontrolled infections, other autoimmune diseases, pregnancy or lactation. Diagnoses were established on the basis of clinical symptoms, serum thyroxine and TRAb, thyroid ultrasound, and orbital computed tomography. A first-round RT-PCR of the TCR CDR3 used the HTBI primer set with the Qiagen OneStep RT-PCR kit. Blood samples also contained most of the expanded thyroid clonotypes (frequency above 0.001), which suggests that blood repertoires may reflect thyroid immune responses. A 13 V-J signature model separated ophthalmopathy from stable hyperthyroidism, with just over 85% sensitivity and around 84% specificity in cross-validation and 80%/75% in testing. During validation, the model predicted progression to ophthalmopathy a median of around 6 months ahead of onset, with approximately 70% sensitivity and 72% to 85% specificity. To identify distinguishing TCR V-J signatures, a discovery cohort of about a hundred patients was used, comprising some 45 with Graves' ophthalmopathy and approximately 57 with stable Graves' hyperthyroidism. Whether ophthalmopathy could be predicted prospectively was tested in an independent validation cohort made up of 18 hyperthyroidism patients plus 17 patients who later progressed to ophthalmopathy. The 90 or so discovery patients were randomly split 7:3 into training and test sets. The study also compared thyroid tissue and blood T-cell repertoires from roughly 6 Graves' hyperthyroidism patients. After sampling, hyperthyroidism patients received methimazole starting at 30 mg daily, and ophthalmopathy patients received high-dose intravenous methylprednisolone. Libraries were constructed in a second round of multiplex PCR, after which size selection and purification were carried out. Sequencing of the libraries was done on an Illumina HiSeq2000 using paired-end 100 bp reads. SOAPnuke was used to process the raw data, removing reads that contained adapters or uncalled bases, had a mean Phred below 15, or lacked an exact match to the constant primer or identifier. High-quality paired reads were merged with COPE v1.2.5, and unique nucleotide sequences were defined as clonotypes. MiTCR v1.1 was used to align clonotypes to the IMGT TRBV, TRBD and TRBJ reference segments. The analysis included only V-J combinations with a frequency above 0.0001, which together covered roughly 99% of the repertoires. The TCS score was defined as F50 (clonal expansion) divided by E x V (chaos), with BLOSUM62-based TCRdist calculated between CDR3 peptides within each V-J. Welch's t-statistics and random forest reduced 500 to 550 V-J features to roughly 13, which were used in a naive Bayes classifier (R e1071). No statistical method was used to set the sample size in advance, and investigators knew the group allocation. The paper describes TCR Vbeta CDR3 sequencing of 120 to 150 peripheral blood samples, made up of about 40 ophthalmopathy patients, approximately 73 hyperthyroidism patients and some 17 progressor patients.

Sequenced here: peripheral blood mononuclear cells (PBMCs), sampled at new diagnosis, from a patient treated with antithyroid drugs. The sequence was collected from a woman aged 25 to 39 with Graves disease. Donor details come from another sample of the same person, matched by shared clones. The sequence joins TRBV6-1 to TRBJ1-2; TRBD1 is a possible D gene, resting on 5 matching bases. The CDR3 amino acid sequence is: CASRRDGGTTNYGYTF. The sequence in DNA is TGTGCCAGCAGACGGGACGGCGGGACCACTAACTATGGCTACACCTTC.